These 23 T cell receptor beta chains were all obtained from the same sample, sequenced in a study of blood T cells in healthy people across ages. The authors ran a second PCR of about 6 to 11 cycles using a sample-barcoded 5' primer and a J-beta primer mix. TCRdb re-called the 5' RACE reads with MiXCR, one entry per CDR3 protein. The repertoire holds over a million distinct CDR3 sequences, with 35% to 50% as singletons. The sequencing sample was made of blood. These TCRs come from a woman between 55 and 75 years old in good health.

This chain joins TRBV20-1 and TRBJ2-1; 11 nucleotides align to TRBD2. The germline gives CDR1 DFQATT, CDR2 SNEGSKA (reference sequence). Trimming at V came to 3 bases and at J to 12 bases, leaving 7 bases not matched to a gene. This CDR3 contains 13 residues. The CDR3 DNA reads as TGCAGTGCTAGGCCTCTAGCGGGGGGCGGGCAGTTCTTC. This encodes CSARPLAGGGQFF.

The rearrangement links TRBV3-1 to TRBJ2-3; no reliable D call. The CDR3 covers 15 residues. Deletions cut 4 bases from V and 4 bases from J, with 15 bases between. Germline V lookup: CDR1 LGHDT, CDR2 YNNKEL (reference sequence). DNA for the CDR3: TGTGCCAGCAGCCCGGACCCTTTGGCTGCAGATACGCAGTATTTT. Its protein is CASSPDPLAADTQYF.

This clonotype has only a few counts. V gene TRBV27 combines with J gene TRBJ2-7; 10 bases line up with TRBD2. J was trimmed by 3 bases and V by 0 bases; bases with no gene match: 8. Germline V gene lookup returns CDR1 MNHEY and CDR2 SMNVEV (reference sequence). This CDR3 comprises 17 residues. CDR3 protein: CASSLSLGSGRVYEQYF. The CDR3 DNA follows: TGTGCCAGCAGTTTATCCCTCGGGAGCGGGAGGGTCTACGAGCAGTACTTC.

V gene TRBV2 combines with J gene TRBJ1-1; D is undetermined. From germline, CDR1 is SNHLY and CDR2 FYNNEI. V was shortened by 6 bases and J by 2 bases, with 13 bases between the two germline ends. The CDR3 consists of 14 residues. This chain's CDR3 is CASRRTTLNTEAFF. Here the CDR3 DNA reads TGTGCCAGCAGACGAACGACACTTAACACTGAAGCTTTCTTT.

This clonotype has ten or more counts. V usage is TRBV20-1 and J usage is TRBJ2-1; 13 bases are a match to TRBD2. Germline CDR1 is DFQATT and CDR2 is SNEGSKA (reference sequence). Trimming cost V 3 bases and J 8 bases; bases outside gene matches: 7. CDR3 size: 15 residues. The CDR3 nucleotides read TGCAGTGCTAGGGCCGGGACTAGCGGGATCCATGAGCAGTTCTTC. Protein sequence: CSARAGTSGIHEQFF.

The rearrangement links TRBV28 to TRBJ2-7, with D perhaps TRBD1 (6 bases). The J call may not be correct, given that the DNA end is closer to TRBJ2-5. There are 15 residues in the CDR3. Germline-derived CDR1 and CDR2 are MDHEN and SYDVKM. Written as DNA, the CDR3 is TGTGCCAGCAGTTTACAGGGGACCTTCCGGGAGACCCAGTACTTC. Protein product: CASSLQGTFRETQYF.

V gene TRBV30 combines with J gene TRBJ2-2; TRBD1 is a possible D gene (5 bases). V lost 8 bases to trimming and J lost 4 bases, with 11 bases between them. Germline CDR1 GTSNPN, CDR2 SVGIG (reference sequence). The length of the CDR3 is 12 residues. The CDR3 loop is CARGWGTGELFF. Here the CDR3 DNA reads TGTGCCAGGGGTTGGGGCACCGGGGAGCTGTTTTTT. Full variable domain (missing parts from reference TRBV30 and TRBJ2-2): SQTIHQWPATLVQPVGSPLSLECTVEGTSNPNLYWYRQAAGRGLQLLFYSVGIGQISSEVPQNLSASRPQDRQFILSSKKLLLSDSGFYLCARGWGTGELFFGEGSRLTVL.

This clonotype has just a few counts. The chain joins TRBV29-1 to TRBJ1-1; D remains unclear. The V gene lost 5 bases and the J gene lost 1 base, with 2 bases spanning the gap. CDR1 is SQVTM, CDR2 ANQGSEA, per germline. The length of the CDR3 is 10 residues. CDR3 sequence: CSVRNTEAFF. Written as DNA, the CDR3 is TGCAGCGTTAGGAACACTGAAGCTTTCTTT.

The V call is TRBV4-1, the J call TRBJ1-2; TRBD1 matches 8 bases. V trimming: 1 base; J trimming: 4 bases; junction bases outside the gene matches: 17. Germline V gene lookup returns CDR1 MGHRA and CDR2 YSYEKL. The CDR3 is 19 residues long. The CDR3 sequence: CASSQAPGTGAIGRYGYTF. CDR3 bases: TGCGCCAGCAGCCAAGCCCCCGGGACAGGAGCAATCGGACGCTATGGCTACACCTTC.

The CDR3 nucleotides read TGTGCCAGCGGAACCGGGACTAGCGGCTACAATGAGCAGTTCTTC. Translation gives CASGTGTSGYNEQFF. The chain is built from TRBV9 and TRBJ2-1; TRBD2 aligns across 11 bases. The length of the CDR3 is 15 residues. V was clipped by 7 bases and J by 3 bases; unmatched bases: 6. Looked up from germline, CDR1 is SGDLS and CDR2 is YYNGEE.

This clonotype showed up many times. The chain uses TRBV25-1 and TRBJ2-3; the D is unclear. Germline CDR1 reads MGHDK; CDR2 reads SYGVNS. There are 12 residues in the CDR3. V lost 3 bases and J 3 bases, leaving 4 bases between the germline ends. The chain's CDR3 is CASSEWTDTQYF. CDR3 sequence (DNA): TGTGCCAGCAGTGAGTGGACAGATACGCAGTATTTT.

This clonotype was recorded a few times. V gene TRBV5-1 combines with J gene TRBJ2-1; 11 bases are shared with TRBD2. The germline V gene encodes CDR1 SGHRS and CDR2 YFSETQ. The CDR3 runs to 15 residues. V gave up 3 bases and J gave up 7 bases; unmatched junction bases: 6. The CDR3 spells CASSSTSGRGNEQFF. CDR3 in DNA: TGCGCCAGCAGCTCTACTAGCGGGAGAGGAAATGAGCAGTTCTTC.

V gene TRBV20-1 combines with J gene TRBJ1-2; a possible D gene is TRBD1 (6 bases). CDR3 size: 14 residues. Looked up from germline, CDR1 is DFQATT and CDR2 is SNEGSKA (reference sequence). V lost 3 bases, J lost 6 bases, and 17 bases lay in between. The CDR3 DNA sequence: TGCAGTGCTAGGGGGCGGGGGGCGCAAAATGGCTACACCTTC. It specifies CSARGRGAQNGYTF.

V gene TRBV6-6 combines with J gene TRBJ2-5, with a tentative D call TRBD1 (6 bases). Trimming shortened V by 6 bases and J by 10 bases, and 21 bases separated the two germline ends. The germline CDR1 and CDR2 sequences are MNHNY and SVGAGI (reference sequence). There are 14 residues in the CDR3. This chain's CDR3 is CASSPGTLSTSQYF. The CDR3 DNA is TGTGCCAGCAGCCCCGGGACATTATCTACGAGCCAGTACTTC.

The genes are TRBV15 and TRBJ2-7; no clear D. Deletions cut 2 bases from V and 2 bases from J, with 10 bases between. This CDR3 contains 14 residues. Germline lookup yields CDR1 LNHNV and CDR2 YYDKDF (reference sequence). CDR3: CATSRRDIAYEQYF. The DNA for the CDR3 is TGTGCCACCAGCAGACGCGACATAGCCTACGAGCAGTACTTC. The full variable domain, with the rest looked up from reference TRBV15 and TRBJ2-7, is DAMVIQNPRYQVTQFGKPVTLSCSQTLNHNVMYWYQQKSSQAPKLLFHYYDKDFNNEADTPDNFQSRRPNTSFCFLDIRSPGLGDTAMYLCATSRRDIAYEQYFGPGTRLTVT.

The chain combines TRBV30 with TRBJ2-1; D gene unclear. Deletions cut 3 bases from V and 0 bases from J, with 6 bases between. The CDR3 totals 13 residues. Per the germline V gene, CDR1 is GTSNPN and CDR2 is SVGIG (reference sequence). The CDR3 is CAWRKTSYNEQFF. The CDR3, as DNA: TGTGCCTGGAGAAAGACCTCCTACAATGAGCAGTTCTTC.

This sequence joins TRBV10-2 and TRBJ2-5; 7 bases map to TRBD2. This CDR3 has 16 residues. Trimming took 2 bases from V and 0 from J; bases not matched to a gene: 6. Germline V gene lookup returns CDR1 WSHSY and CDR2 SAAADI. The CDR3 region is CASSELLAENQETQYF. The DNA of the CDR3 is TGCGCCAGCAGTGAGCTGCTAGCGGAAAACCAAGAGACCCAGTACTTC.

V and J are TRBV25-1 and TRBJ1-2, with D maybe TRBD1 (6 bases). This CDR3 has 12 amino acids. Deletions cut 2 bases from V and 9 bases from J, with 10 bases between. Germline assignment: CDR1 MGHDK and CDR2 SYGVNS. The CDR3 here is CASSEQGMRYTF. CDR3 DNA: TGTGCCAGCAGTGAACAGGGGATGCGCTACACCTTC.

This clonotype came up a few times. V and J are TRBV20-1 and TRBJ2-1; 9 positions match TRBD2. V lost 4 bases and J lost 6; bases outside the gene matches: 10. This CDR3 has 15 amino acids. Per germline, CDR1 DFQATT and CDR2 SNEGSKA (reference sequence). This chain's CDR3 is CSAMPGGRGSNEQFF. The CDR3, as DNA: TGCAGTGCTATGCCGGGCGGGAGGGGCTCCAATGAGCAGTTCTTC.

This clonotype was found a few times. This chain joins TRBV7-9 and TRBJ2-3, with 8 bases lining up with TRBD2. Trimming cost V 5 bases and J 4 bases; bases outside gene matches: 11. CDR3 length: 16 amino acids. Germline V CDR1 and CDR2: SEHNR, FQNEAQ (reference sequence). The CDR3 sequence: CASSQGGGRTADTQYF. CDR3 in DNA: TGTGCCAGCAGCCAAGGCGGGGGGAGAACAGCAGATACGCAGTATTTT.

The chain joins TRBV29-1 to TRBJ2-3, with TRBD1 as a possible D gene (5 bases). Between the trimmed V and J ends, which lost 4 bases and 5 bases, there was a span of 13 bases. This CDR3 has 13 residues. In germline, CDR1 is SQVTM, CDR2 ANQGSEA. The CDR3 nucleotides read TGCAGCGTTGGGCAGGGCGTAGGAGATACGCAGTATTTT. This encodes CSVGQGVGDTQYF.

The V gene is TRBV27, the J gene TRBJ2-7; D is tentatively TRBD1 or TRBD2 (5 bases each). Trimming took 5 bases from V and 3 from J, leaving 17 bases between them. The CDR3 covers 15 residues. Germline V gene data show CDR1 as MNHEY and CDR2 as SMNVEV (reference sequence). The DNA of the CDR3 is TGTGCCAGCAGTCCGTACCGGGACGTAAGCTACGAGCAGTACTTC. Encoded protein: CASSPYRDVSYEQYF.

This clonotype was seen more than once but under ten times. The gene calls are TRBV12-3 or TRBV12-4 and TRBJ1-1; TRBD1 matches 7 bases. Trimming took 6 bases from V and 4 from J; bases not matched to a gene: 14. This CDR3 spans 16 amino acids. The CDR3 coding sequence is TGTGCCAGCAGCCCTTCTAAGGGAGGGGGCGTCACTGAAGCTTTCTTT. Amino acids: CASSPSKGGGVTEAFF.